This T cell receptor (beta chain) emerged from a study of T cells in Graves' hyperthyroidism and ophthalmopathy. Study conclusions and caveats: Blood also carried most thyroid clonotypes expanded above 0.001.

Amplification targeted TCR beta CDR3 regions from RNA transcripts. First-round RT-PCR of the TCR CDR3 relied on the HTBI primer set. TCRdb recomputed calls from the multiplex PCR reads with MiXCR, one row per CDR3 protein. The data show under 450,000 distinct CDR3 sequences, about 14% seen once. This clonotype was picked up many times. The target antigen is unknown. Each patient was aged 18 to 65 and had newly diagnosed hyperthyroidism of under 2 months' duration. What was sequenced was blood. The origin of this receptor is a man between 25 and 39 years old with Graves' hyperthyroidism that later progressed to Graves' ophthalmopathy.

The CDR3 DNA follows: TGTGCCACCAGTGATCGCCGGGGCTCTCGGGAGACCCAGTACTTC. Encoded protein: CATSDRRGSRETQYF. J is TRBJ2-5 and V is TRBV24-1; possibly TRBD1 or TRBD2 for D (5 bases each). V shed 3 bases and J shed 5 bases, with 15 bases lying between them. The CDR3 loop spans 15 amino acids. Germline lookup yields CDR1 KGHDR and CDR2 SFDVKD.